This T cell receptor (beta chain) was recorded in a study of CD4 T cells in relation to SARS-CoV-2 and coronaviruses. Study background: PBMCs were cultured with antigen for roughly 10 days before TCR beta sequencing.

The CDR3 has 8 amino acids. Germline V gene data show CDR1 as GTSNPN and CDR2 as SVGIG (reference sequence). Sequencing was performed with immunoSEQ multiplex PCR; in TCRdb, only in-frame clones are kept and a portion is missing. Of approximately 20,000 clones in the sample, less than 75% were seen once. CD4+ T cells from unexposed donors were obtained before the COVID-19 pandemic (2011-2018). The cells were cultured for 10 days before CD4+ T cells were isolated. Unexposed-donor CD4+ T cells were probed with SARS-CoV-2 S/N and four cold-coronavirus spikes, cells permitting. This clone has only a few counts. The antigen is undetermined.

The sequenced sample was CD4+ T cells from PBMCs, cultured in vitro. The clonotype comes from a human donor in good health. The rearrangement joins TRBV30 to TRBJ1-2, with D unclear. CDR3 coding DNA: TGTCGTGGAGACGGCTACACCTTC. This sequence encodes CRGDGYTF.